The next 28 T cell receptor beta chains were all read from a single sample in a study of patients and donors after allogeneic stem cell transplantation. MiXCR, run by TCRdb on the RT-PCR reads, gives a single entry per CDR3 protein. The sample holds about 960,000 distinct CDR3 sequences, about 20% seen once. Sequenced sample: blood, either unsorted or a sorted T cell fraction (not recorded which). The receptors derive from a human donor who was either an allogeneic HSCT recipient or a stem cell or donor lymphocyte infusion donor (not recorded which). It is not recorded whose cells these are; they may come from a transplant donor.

CDR3: CASSVEGGSSYNEQFF. The CDR3 bases are TGTGCCAGCAGCGTAGAAGGCGGGAGCTCCTACAATGAGCAGTTCTTC. The chain is built from TRBV9 and TRBJ2-1; TRBD2 matches at 7 bases. This CDR3 comprises 16 residues. J was trimmed by 0 bases and V by 0 bases; bases with no gene match: 3. From germline, CDR1 is SGDLS and CDR2 YYNGEE.

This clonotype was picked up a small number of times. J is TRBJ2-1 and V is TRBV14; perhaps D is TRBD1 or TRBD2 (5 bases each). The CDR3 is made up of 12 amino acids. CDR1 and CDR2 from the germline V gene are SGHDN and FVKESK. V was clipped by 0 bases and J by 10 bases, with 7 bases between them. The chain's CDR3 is CASSQDWGEQFF. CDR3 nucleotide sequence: TGTGCCAGCAGCCAAGACTGGGGGGAGCAGTTCTTC.

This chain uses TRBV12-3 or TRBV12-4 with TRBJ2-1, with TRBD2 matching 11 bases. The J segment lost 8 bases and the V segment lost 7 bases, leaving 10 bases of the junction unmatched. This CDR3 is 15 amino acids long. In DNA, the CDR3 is TGTGCCAGCACCTATAGCGGGGGGGCCATCCATGAGCAGTTCTTC. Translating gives CASTYSGGAIHEQFF.

CDR3 residues: CASSLATSGRYQPQHF. CDR3 nucleotide sequence: TGTGCCAGCAGTTTAGCGACAAGTGGAAGGTATCAGCCCCAGCATTTT. J is TRBJ1-5 and V is TRBV12-3 or TRBV12-4; D is ambiguous. Trimming took 0 bases from V and 5 from J, leaving 14 bases between them. CDR3 size: 16 residues.

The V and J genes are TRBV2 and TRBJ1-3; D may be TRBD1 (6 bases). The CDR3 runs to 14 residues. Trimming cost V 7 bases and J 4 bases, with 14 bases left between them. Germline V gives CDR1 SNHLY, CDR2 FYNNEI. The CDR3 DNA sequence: TGTGCCAGCACCCGGGACATTGGAGGAAACACCATATATTTT. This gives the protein CASTRDIGGNTIYF.

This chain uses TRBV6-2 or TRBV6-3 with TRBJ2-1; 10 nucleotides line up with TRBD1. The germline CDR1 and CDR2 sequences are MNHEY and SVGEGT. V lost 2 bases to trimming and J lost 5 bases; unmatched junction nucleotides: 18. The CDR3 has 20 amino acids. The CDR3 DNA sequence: TGTGCCAGCAGTTACAGCGCCGGGACAGGGGCCAGAAAACTTAACAATGAGCAGTTCTTC. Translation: CASSYSAGTGARKLNNEQFF.

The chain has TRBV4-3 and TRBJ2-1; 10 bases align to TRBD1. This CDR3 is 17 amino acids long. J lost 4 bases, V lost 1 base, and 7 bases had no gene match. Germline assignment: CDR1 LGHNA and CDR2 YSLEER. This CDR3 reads CASSQGPGTGEYNEQFF. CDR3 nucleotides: TGCGCCAGCAGCCAAGGTCCCGGGACAGGGGAATACAATGAGCAGTTCTTC.

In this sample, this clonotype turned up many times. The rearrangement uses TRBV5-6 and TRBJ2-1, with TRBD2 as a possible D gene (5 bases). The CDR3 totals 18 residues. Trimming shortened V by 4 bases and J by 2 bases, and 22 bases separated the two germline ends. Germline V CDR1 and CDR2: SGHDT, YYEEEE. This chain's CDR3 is CASSLSTTRMFPYNEQFF. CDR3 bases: TGTGCCAGCAGCCTATCAACAACTAGAATGTTCCCCTACAATGAGCAGTTCTTC.

CDR3 sequence reads: CASSQESWGPEAFF. CDR3 in DNA: TGTGCCAGCAGCCAAGAAAGTTGGGGTCCAGAAGCTTTCTTT. The chain joins TRBV3-1 to TRBJ1-1; D gene ambiguous. Looked up from germline, CDR1 is LGHDT and CDR2 is YNNKEL (reference sequence). The CDR3 is 14 residues long. Trimming left V 0 bases short and J 8 bases short, with 13 bases between. Full variable domain (missing parts from reference TRBV3-1 and TRBJ1-1): DTAVSQTPKYLVTQMGNDKSIKCEQNLGHDTMYWYKQDSKKFLKIMFSYNNKELIINETVPNRFSPKSPDKAHLNLHINSLELGDSAVYFCASSQESWGPEAFFGQGTRLTVV.

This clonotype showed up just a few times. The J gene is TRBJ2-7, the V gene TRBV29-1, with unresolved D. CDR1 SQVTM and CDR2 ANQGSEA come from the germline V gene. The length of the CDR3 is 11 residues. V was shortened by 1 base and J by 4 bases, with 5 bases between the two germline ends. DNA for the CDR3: TGCAGCGTTGAAGTTGATTACGAGCAGTACTTC. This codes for CSVEVDYEQYF.

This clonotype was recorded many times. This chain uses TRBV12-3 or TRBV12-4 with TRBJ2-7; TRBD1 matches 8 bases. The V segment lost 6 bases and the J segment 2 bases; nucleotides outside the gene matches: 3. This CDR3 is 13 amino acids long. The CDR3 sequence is CASSWGQAYEQYF. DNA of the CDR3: TGTGCCAGCAGCTGGGGACAGGCCTACGAGCAGTACTTC.

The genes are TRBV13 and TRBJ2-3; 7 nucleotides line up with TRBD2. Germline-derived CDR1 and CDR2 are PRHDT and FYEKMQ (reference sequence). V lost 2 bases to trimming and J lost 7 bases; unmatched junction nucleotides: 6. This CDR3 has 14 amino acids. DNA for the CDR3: TGTGCCAGCAGCTTACAGCGGGGAGTAAATACGCAGTATTTT. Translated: CASSLQRGVNTQYF.

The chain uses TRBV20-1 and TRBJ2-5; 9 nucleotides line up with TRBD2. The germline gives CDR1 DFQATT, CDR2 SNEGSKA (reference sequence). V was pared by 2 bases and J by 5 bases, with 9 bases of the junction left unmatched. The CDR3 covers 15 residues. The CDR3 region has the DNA TGCAGTGCTAGACGGACTAGCGAGGGGAGGGAGACCCAGTACTTC. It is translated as CSARRTSEGRETQYF.

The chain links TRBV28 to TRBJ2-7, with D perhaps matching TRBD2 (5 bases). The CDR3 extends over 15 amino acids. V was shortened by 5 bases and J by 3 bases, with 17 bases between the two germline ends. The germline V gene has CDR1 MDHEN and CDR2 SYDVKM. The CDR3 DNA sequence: TGTGCCAGCAGTCCTTTCCGGACTCCCCTCTACGAGCAGTACTTC. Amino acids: CASSPFRTPLYEQYF.

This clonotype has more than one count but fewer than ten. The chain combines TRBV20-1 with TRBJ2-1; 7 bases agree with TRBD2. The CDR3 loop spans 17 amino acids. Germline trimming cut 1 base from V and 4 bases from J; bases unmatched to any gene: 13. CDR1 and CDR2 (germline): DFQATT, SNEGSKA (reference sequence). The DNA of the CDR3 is TGCAGTGCTAGAGTTTTAGGGAGGGCGGTCCCTTACAATGAGCAGTTCTTC. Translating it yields CSARVLGRAVPYNEQFF.

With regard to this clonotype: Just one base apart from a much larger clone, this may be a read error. This chain's CDR3 is CASSRGQGQHHPQHF. In DNA form, the CDR3 reads TGTGCCAGCAGTAGAGGACAGGGCCAGCATCACCCCCAGCATTTT. The chain combines TRBV12-3 or TRBV12-4 with TRBJ1-5; 8 nucleotides match TRBD1. The CDR3 has 15 amino acids.

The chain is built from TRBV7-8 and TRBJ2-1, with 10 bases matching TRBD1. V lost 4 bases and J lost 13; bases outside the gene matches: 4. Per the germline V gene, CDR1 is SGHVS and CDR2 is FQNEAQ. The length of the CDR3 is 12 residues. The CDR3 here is CASSYRDRGQFF. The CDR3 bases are TGTGCCAGCAGCTACCGGGACAGGGGACAGTTCTTC.

The CDR3 reads CASSRTVPNTGELFF. The CDR3 nucleotides read TGCGCCAGCAGCCGGACAGTCCCGAACACCGGGGAGCTGTTTTTT. The V and J genes are TRBV5-1 and TRBJ2-2; D may be TRBD1 (6 bases). The CDR3 length is 15 residues. CDR1 and CDR2 from the germline V gene are SGHRS and YFSETQ. With 4 bases removed from V and 0 bases from J, the gap between germline ends came to 10 bases.

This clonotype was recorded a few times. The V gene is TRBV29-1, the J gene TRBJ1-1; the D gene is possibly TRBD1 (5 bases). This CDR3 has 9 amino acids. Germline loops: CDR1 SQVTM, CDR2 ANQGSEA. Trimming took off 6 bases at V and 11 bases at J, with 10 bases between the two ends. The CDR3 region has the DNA TGCAGCGTGGGGGGGGGGGCTTTCTTT. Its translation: CSVGGGAFF.

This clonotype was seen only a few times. The CDR3 DNA sequence: TGCGCCAGCAGCTCGCCAAGCGGGGCTCTTAGGGATGAGCAGTTCTTC. Protein sequence: CASSSPSGALRDEQFF. The chain carries TRBV5-1 and TRBJ2-1, with 7 bases aligning to TRBD2. The V segment lost 3 bases and the J segment 8 bases; nucleotides outside the gene matches: 14. Germline V gene lookup returns CDR1 SGHRS and CDR2 YFSETQ. This CDR3 has 16 amino acids.

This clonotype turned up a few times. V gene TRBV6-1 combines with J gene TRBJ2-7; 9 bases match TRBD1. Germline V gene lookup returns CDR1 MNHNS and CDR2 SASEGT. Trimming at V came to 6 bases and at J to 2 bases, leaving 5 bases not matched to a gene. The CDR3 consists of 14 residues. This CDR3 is CASRTGGKAYEQYF. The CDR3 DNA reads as TGTGCCAGCAGAACAGGGGGCAAAGCCTACGAGCAGTACTTC.

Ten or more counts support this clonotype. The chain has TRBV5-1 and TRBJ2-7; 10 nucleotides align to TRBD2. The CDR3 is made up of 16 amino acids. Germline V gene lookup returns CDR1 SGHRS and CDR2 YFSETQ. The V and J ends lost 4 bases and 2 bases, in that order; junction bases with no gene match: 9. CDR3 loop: CASSRTGTSETYEQYF. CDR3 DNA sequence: TGCGCCAGCAGCCGTACCGGGACTAGCGAGACCTACGAGCAGTACTTC.

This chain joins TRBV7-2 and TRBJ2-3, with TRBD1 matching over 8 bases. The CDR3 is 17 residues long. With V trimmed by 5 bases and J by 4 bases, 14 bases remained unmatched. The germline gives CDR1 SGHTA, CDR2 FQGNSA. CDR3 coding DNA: TGTGCCAGCAGCCTCAGGACGACAGGGGTTGGTGCAGATACGCAGTATTTT. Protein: CASSLRTTGVGADTQYF.

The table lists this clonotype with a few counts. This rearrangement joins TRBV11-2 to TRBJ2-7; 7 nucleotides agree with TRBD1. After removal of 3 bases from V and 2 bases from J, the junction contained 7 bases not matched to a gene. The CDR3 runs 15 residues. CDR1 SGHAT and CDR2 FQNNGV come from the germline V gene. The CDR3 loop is CASSLGQFLPYEQYF. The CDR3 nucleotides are TGTGCCAGCAGCTTGGGACAGTTTCTTCCCTACGAGCAGTACTTC.

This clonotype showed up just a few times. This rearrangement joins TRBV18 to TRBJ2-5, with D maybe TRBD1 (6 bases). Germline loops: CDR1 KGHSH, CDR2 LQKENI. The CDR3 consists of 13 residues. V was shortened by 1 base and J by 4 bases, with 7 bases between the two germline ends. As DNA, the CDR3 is TGTGCCAGCTCACCACACAGGGCAGAGACCCAGTACTTC. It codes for CASSPHRAETQYF.

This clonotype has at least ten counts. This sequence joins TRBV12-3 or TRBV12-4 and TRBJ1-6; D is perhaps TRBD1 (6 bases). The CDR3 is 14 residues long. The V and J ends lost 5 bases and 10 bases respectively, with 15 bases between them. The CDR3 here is CASSLRGAESPLHF. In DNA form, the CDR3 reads TGTGCCAGCAGTCTCAGGGGAGCAGAGTCACCCCTCCACTTT.

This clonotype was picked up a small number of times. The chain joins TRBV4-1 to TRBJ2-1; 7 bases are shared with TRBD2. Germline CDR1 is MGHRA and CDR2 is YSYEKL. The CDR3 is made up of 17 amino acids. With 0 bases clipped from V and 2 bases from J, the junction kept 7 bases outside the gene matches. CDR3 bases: TGCGCCAGCAGCCAAGATGGGGCGGGAGTCACCTACAATGAGCAGTTCTTC. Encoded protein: CASSQDGAGVTYNEQFF.

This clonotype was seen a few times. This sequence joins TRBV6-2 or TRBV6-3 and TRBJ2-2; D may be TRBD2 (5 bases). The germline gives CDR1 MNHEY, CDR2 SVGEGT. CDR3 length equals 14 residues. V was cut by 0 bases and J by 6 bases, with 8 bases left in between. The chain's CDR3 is CASSYSSGSGELFF. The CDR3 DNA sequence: TGTGCCAGCAGTTACTCGTCGGGGTCCGGGGAGCTGTTTTTT.